These T cell receptor beta chains were read from a single sample in a study of cytomegalovirus exposure and HLA in healthy donors. TCRdb's copy holds only in-frame clones and misses some; the assay was immunoSEQ multiplex PCR. This table holds 160,000 or so clones, roughly 78% found once. Input material: PBMCs. The receptors derive from a woman aged 40 to 55 in good health and CMV-seronegative. Each CDR3 is given with its conserved first and last residue. The order of the fields is CDR3 length, V gene, J gene, D gene, clone size, CDR3 DNA, CDR3 protein. A D gene is named only where the DNA matches it firmly. For some rows the clone size is stated as once, few or many, or as a class when expanded; others skip it.

15	TRBV18	TRBJ2-1	-	-	TGTGCCAGCTCAGAGGCTAGCCCTTCCTACAATGAGCAGTTCTTC	CASSEASPSYNEQFF
14	TRBV15	TRBJ1-3	-	once	TGTGCCACCAGCAGAGCCGGGTCTGGAAACACCATATATTTT	CATSRAGSGNTIYF
14	TRBV5-6	TRBJ1-1	-	-	TGTGCCAGCAGCCCACTCGGGGGTGGGGTCGAAGCTTTCTTT	CASSPLGGGVEAFF
14	TRBV13	TRBJ1-1	TRBD1	-	TGTGCCAGCAGAGAAGACAGGGGACGATCTGAAGCTTTCTTT	CASREDRGRSEAFF
14	TRBV5-6	TRBJ1-2	TRBD1	few	TGTGCCAGCAGCCGTAGGGGGCTGTTCTATGGCTACACCTTC	CASSRRGLFYGYTF
17	TRBV27	TRBJ2-5	-	-	TGTGCCAGCAGCAGATACGGGGGGCCCCGCTTACAAGAGACCCAGTACTTC	CASSRYGGPRLQETQYF
14	TRBV18	TRBJ1-5	-	-	TGTGCCAGCTCACCACCCGGGGGAGGGCAGCCCCAGCATTTT	CASSPPGGGQPQHF
17	TRBV4-2	TRBJ2-3	TRBD2	-	TGTGCCAGCAGCCAAGAAGGGCTAGCGGGGGGGGCAGATACGCAGTATTTT	CASSQEGLAGGADTQYF
16	TRBV5-4	TRBJ2-3	TRBD2	-	TGTGCCAGCAGCTTGGTACTAGCGGGGAACACAGATACGCAGTATTTT	CASSLVLAGNTDTQYF
15	TRBV6-1	TRBJ2-7	TRBD1	once	TGTGCCAGCAGTGCCGGAACAGGGGTCCGCTACGAGCAGTACTTC	CASSAGTGVRYEQYF
13	TRBV9	TRBJ2-7	-	-	TGTGCCAGCAGCGTGCATCTGGAGGACGAGCAGTACTTC	CASSVHLEDEQYF
15	TRBV2	TRBJ2-1	-	-	TGTGCCAGCACTGTGACTCCGCACTCCTACAATGAGCAGTTCTTC	CASTVTPHSYNEQFF
15	TRBV4-1	TRBJ1-5	TRBD1	-	TGCGCCAGCAGCCAAGCGGGGCAGGGGGTCCAGCCCCAGCATTTT	CASSQAGQGVQPQHF
15	TRBV19	TRBJ1-4	-	once	TGTGCCAGTAGTATCCTAGACAGATATCCTGAAAAACTGTTTTTT	CASSILDRYPEKLFF
16	TRBV4-1	TRBJ2-5	TRBD2	-	TGCGCCAGCAGCCCGGGGACTAGCGGGGAGGGAGAGACCCAGTACTTC	CASSPGTSGEGETQYF
13	TRBV5-1	TRBJ2-7	-	-	TGCGCCAGCAGTTACGGGGACTCCTACGAGCAGTACTTC	CASSYGDSYEQYF
17	TRBV5-1	TRBJ2-3	TRBD1	once	TGCGCCAGCAGCCCTGCCAGTGGACAGGGCGGTACAGATACGCAGTATTTT	CASSPASGQGGTDTQYF
11	TRBV20-1	TRBJ2-2	-	-	TGCAGTGCTAGGCGGGACCGGGAGCTGTTTTTT	CSARRDRELFF
16	TRBV11-3	TRBJ2-5	TRBD2	few	TGTGCCAGCAGCTTAGGACTAGCGGGGGGACAAGAGACCCAGTACTTC	CASSLGLAGGQETQYF
18	TRBV2	TRBJ2-3	-	-	TGTGCCAGCACCCCCGGTGGATTAGCGGACAGGAGCACAGATACGCAGTATTTT	CASTPGGLADRSTDTQYF
14	TRBV21-1	TRBJ1-2	-	-	TGTGCCAGCAGCAAATATGGCAGGTCCTATGGCTACACCTTC	CASSKYGRSYGYTF
13	TRBV27	TRBJ2-1	-	-	TGTGCCAGCACGGACTACTCCTACAATGAGCAGTTCTTC	CASTDYSYNEQFF
13	TRBV25-1	TRBJ2-7	-	-	TGTGCCAGCAGTGAATATCGGGGGAACGAGCAGTACTTC	CASSEYRGNEQYF
10	TRBV20-1	TRBJ2-7	-	once	TGCAGTGCTAGCGAGTACGAGCAGTACTTC	CSASEYEQYF
19	TRBV7-8	TRBJ2-4	TRBD2	few	TGTGCCAGCAGCTTAGCGCGGGGCCTAGCGGGGCTAGCCAAAAACATTCAGTACTTC	CASSLARGLAGLAKNIQYF
14	TRBV18	TRBJ2-7	-	-	TGTGCCAGCTCACGGGGTAGGGGAGGCTACGAGCAGTACTTC	CASSRGRGGYEQYF
15	TRBV29-1	TRBJ2-1	TRBD1	once	TGCAGCTTCCTCCAAGGGACAGGGGCGTACAGTGAGCAGTTCTTC	CSFLQGTGAYSEQFF
15	TRBV7-2	TRBJ2-7	-	-	TGTGCCAGCAGCTCTGGGGCTCTAACTACCTACGAGCAGTACTTC	CASSSGALTTYEQYF
12	TRBV29-1	TRBJ1-1	-	-	TGCAGCGTAAGGGACACCGGCGCTGAAGCTTTCTTT	CSVRDTGAEAFF
13	TRBV6-5	TRBJ1-1	-	-	TGTGCCAGCAGTTACGGCAGAAACACTGAAGCTTTCTTT	CASSYGRNTEAFF
15	TRBV7-9	TRBJ2-7	TRBD1	-	TGTGCCAGCAGCTTAGCGGGACAGGGAAACTACGAGCAGTACTTC	CASSLAGQGNYEQYF
15	TRBV5-5	TRBJ1-2	-	once	TGTGCCAGCAGCCGTGACGTAGGAGGTAACTATGGCTACACCTTC	CASSRDVGGNYGYTF
15	TRBV5-4	TRBJ2-5	-	-	TGTGCCAGCAGCTTAACCGGGGTAACCCAAGAGACCCAGTACTTC	CASSLTGVTQETQYF
18	TRBV5-1	TRBJ1-4	-	once	TGCGCCAGCAGTCTCTGGGGGCCCGACCCGAATAAGTGGGAAAAACTGTTTTTT	CASSLWGPDPNKWEKLFF
14	TRBV7-6	TRBJ1-2	-	-	TGTGCCAGCAGCACACAGGGAGAACACTATGGCTACACCTTC	CASSTQGEHYGYTF
16	TRBV4-2	TRBJ2-5	TRBD1	-	TGTGCCAGCAGCCAAGAGGACAGGGGGTATCAAGAGACCCAGTACTTC	CASSQEDRGYQETQYF
14	TRBV6-5	TRBJ2-5	TRBD2	-	TGTGCCAGCAGACCAGGACTAGCAATCGAGACCCAGTACTTC	CASRPGLAIETQYF
14	TRBV2	TRBJ1-4	-	-	TGTGCCAGCAAAAAAGGGCGGAGGGATGAAAAACTGTTTTTT	CASKKGRRDEKLFF
19	TRBV5-1	TRBJ2-1	TRBD2	-	TGCGCCAGCAGCCGGACTAGCGGGGGGAGGGCTGAGCCCTACAATGAGCAGTTCTTC	CASSRTSGGRAEPYNEQFF
16	TRBV29-1	TRBJ2-1	TRBD1	-	TGCAGCGTCGCCCAGGCCGGGACAGGGTCCTACAATGAGCAGTTCTTC	CSVAQAGTGSYNEQFF
14	TRBV11-2	TRBJ1-6	-	-	TGTGCCAGCAGCTCCGTTGGGGGAGGCTCACCCCTCCACTTT	CASSSVGGGSPLHF
13	TRBV2	TRBJ2-5	TRBD1	-	TGTGCCAGCAGTGAGGACAGGGGGCGGACCCAGTACTTC	CASSEDRGRTQYF
14	TRBV2	TRBJ1-3	-	few	TGTGCCAGCAGCCCAGGGTCTTCGCGAAACACCATATATTTT	CASSPGSSRNTIYF
17	TRBV7-9	TRBJ2-3	-	-	TGTGCCAGCAGCACCGGAGGCCGGCAGACTAGCACAGATACGCAGTATTTT	CASSTGGRQTSTDTQYF
16	TRBV19	TRBJ1-5	TRBD1	-	TGTGCCAGTACCTCGACAGGGGGCTGGGGCAATCAGCCCCAGCATTTT	CASTSTGGWGNQPQHF
15	TRBV10-3	TRBJ1-2	-	-	TGTGCCATCAGTGAGTCCCCGGGTACAAAATATGGCTACACCTTC	CAISESPGTKYGYTF
15	TRBV7-2	TRBJ1-3	TRBD1	-	TGTGCCAGCAGCTCCCGGGACAGGGGTGGAAACACCATATATTTT	CASSSRDRGGNTIYF
15	TRBV29-1	TRBJ2-2	-	-	TGCAGCGTGGAGAGAAGCCAGGGCCGCACCGGGGAGCTGTTTTTT	CSVERSQGRTGELFF
13	TRBV6-5	TRBJ2-7	TRBD1	-	TGTGCCAGCAGGTGGACAGGTACCTACGAGCAGTACTTC	CASRWTGTYEQYF
15	TRBV6-5	TRBJ1-1	-	few	TGTGCCAGCAGTTACGGAAGGAGCGCGTACTCAGAAGCTTTCTTT	CASSYGRSAYSEAFF
12	TRBV13	TRBJ1-6	-	-	TGTGCCAGCAGCTTAGGGCGTTCACCCCTCCACTTT	CASSLGRSPLHF
15	TRBV18	TRBJ2-7	-	-	TGTGCCAGCTCACCACCGGTAGGGGGGGTCTACGAGCAGTACTTC	CASSPPVGGVYEQYF
13	TRBV28	TRBJ1-5	-	-	TGTGCCAGCAGTTTCCCCGGCGGGGGGCCCCAGCATTTT	CASSFPGGGPQHF
15	TRBV14	TRBJ1-2	TRBD1	-	TGTGCCAGCAGCCAAATTGACAGGGGCGGGCGTGGCTACACCTTC	CASSQIDRGGRGYTF
15	TRBV5-1	TRBJ2-2	-	-	TGCGCCAGCAGCTTGGGGTCCGCCGGCGGAGGGGAGCTGTTTTTT	CASSLGSAGGGELFF